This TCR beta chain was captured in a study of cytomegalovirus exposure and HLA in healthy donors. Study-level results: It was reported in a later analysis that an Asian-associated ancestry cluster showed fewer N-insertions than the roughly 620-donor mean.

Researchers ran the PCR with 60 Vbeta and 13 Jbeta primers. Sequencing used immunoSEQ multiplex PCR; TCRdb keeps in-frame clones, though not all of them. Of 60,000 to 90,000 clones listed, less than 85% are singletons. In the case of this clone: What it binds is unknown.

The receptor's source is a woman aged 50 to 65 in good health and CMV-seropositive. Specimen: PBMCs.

CDR3 in amino acids: CASRDSVNQPQHF. CDR3 nucleotides: TGTGCCAGCAGAGACAGTGTCAATCAGCCCCAGCATTTT. The chain carries TRBV28 and TRBJ1-5; maybe TRBD1 (5 bases). The CDR3 has 13 residues. Germline values: CDR1 MDHEN, CDR2 SYDVKM. With 6 bases removed from V and 3 bases from J, the gap between germline ends came to 9 bases. Looking up the rest from reference TRBV28 and TRBJ1-5 gives the full variable domain: DVKVTQSSRYLVKRTGEKVFLECVQDMDHENMFWYRQDPGLGLRLIYFSYDVKMKEKGDIPEGYSVSREKKERFSLILESASTNQTSMYLCASRDSVNQPQHFGDGTRLSIL.